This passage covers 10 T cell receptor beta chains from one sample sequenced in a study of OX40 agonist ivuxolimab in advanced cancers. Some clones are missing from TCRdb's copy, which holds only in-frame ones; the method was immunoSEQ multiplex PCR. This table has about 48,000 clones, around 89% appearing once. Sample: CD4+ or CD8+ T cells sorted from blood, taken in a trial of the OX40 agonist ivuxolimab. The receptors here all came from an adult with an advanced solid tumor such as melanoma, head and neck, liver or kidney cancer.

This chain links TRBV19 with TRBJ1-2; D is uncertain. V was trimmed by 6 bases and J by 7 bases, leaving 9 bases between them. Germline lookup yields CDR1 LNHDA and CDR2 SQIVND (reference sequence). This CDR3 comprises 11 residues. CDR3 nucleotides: TGTGCCAGTAGCCGGTTCGGTGGCTACACCTTC. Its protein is CASSRFGGYTF.

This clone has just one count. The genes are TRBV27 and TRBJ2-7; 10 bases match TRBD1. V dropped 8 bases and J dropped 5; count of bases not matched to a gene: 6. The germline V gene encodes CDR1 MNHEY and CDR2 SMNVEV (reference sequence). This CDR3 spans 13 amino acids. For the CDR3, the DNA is TGTGCCAGCGGCCGGGACAGGGGCGACGAGCAGTACTTC. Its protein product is CASGRDRGDEQYF.

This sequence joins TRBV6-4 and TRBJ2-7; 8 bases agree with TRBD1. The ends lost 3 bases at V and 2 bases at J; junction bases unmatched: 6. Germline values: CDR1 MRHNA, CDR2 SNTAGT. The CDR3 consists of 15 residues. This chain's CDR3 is CASSDIGQGPYEQYF. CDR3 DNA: TGTGCCAGCAGTGATATAGGACAGGGACCCTACGAGCAGTACTTC.

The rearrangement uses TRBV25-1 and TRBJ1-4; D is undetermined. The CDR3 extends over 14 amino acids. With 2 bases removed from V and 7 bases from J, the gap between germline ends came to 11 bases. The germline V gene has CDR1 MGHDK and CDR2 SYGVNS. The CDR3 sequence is CASSESGGSEKLFF. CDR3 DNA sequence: TGTGCCAGCAGTGAAAGCGGAGGCAGTGAAAAACTGTTTTTT.

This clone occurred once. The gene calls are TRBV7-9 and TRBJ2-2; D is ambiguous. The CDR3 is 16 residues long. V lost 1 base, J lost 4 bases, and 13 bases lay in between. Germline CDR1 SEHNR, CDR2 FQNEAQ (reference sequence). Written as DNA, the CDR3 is TGTGCCAGCAGCTTAGGGTGGGCCCGGAGCACCGGGGAGCTGTTTTTT. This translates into CASSLGWARSTGELFF.

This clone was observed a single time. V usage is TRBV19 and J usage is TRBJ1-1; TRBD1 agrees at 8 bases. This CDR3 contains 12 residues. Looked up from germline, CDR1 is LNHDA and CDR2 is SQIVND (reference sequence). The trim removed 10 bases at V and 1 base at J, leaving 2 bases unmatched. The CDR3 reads CATGQGNTEAFF. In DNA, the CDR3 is TGTGCCACCGGACAGGGGAACACTGAAGCTTTCTTT. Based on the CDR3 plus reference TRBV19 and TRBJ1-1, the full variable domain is DGGITQSPKYLFRKEGQNVTLSCEQNLNHDAMYWYRQDPGQGLRLIYYSQIVNDFQKGDIAEGYSVSREKKESFPLTVTSAQKNPTAFYLCATGQGNTEAFFGQGTRLTVV.

CDR3 nucleotides: TGTGCCAGTAGACCGGGCTCGGGGAACACTGAAGCTTTCTTT. Protein product: CASRPGSGNTEAFF. The V and J genes are TRBV19 and TRBJ1-1; no definite D call. Trimming stripped 6 bases from V and 1 base from J, with 12 bases between. Germline CDR1 LNHDA, CDR2 SQIVND (reference sequence). The CDR3 has 14 amino acids.

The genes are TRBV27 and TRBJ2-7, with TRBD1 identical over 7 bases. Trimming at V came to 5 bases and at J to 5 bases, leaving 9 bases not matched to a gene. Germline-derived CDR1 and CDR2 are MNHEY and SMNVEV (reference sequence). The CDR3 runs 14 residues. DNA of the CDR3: TGTGCCAGCAGTCTACTGAACAGGGGAAACGAGCAGTACTTC. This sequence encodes CASSLLNRGNEQYF.

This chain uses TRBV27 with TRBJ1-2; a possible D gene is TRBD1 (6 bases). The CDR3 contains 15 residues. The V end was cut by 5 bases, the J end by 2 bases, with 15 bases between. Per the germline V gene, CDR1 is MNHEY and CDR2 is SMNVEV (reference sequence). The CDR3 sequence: CASSPQGYGNYGYTF. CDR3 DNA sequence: TGTGCCAGCAGTCCACAGGGATATGGGAACTATGGCTACACCTTC.

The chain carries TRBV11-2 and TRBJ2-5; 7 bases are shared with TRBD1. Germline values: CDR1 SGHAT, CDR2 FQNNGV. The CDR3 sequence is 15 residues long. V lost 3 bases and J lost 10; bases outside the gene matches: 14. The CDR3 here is CASSLGWGQPLGQYF. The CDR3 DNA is TGTGCCAGCAGCTTGGGATGGGGACAGCCCCTAGGCCAGTACTTC.